The 18 T cell receptor beta chains reported below all come from one sample, sequenced in a study of T cell responses to AZD1222 COVID-19 vaccine. Sequencing was performed with immunoSEQ multiplex PCR; in TCRdb, only in-frame clones are kept and a portion is missing. In the table there are approximately 89,000 clones, around nine tenths of which are singletons. Here the sequenced sample was peripheral blood, taken on day 0 of MenACWY control vaccination. The receptors stem from an adult in good health.

The rearrangement joins TRBV6-5 to TRBJ1-6, with D possibly being TRBD1 (6 bases). Germline CDR1 MNHEY, CDR2 SVGAGI. The V end lost 4 bases, the J end lost 7 bases, and 17 bases lay between the germline ends. The CDR3 spans 16 residues. For the CDR3, the DNA is TGTGCCAGCAGTTCCGTCGAAGGGGGGATAAATTCACCCCTCCACTTT. This translates into CASSSVEGGINSPLHF.

This clone was seen only once. The chain recombines TRBV9 with TRBJ2-3, with 9 bases fitting TRBD1. CDR3 length equals 15 residues. Looked up from germline, CDR1 is SGDLS and CDR2 is YYNGEE. V lost 0 bases to trimming and J lost 5 bases; unmatched junction nucleotides: 4. CDR3 DNA: TGTGCCAGCAGCGTAGTCCCGGGACAGGGAGATACGCAGTATTTT. As protein: CASSVVPGQGDTQYF.

The rearrangement links TRBV7-3 to TRBJ2-3; the match to TRBD1 covers 8 bases. Germline lookup yields CDR1 SGHTA and CDR2 FQGTGA. The V gene end was trimmed by 5 bases and the J gene end by 4 bases; junction bases not matched to a gene: 11. This CDR3 spans 16 amino acids. This CDR3 reads CASSRGQGFIADTQYF. As DNA, the CDR3 is TGTGCCAGCAGCAGAGGACAGGGTTTTATCGCAGATACGCAGTATTTT.

The chain has TRBV5-1 and TRBJ2-7; D not resolved. V lost 2 bases and J lost 3, with 12 bases in between. Germline V lookup: CDR1 SGHRS, CDR2 YFSETQ. This CDR3 contains 14 residues. In DNA form, the CDR3 reads TGCGCCAGCAGCTTAAGGTTTGGAGTCTACGAGCAGTACTTC. Its translation: CASSLRFGVYEQYF.

Only one count was recorded for this clone. The chain has TRBV7-9 and TRBJ2-7; D is uncertain. This CDR3 comprises 13 residues. CDR1 is SEHNR, CDR2 FQNEAQ, per germline (reference sequence). Trimming stripped 3 bases from V and 3 bases from J, with 9 bases between. CDR3 sequence: CASSLGGDYEQYF. The CDR3 DNA is TGTGCCAGCAGCTTGGGCGGCGACTACGAGCAGTACTTC.

The chain is built from TRBV9 and TRBJ2-3; TRBD2 aligns across 7 bases. V was clipped by 2 bases and J by 1 base; unmatched bases: 10. Germline V gene lookup returns CDR1 SGDLS and CDR2 YYNGEE. The CDR3 has 17 amino acids. The CDR3 is CASSVIATSVGTDTQYF. Written as DNA, the CDR3 is TGTGCCAGCAGCGTCATCGCAACTAGCGTGGGCACAGATACGCAGTATTTT. Variable domain in full (rest from reference TRBV9 and TRBJ2-3): DSGVTQTPKHLITATGQRVTLRCSPRSGDLSVYWYQQSLDQGLQFLIQYYNGEERAKGNILERFSAQQFPDLHSELNLSSLELGDSALYFCASSVIATSVGTDTQYFGPGTRLTVL.

This chain links TRBV30 with TRBJ2-1, with 8 bases fitting TRBD2. The CDR3 has 17 amino acids. After removal of 5 bases from V and 5 bases from J, the junction contained 17 bases not matched to a gene. CDR1 is GTSNPN and CDR2 is SVGIG in the germline V gene (reference sequence). The CDR3 DNA sequence: TGTGCCTGGCGCCCCCCCCGGATTAGCGGGATAAACAATGAGCAGTTCTTC. Translation gives CAWRPPRISGINNEQFF.

The chain combines TRBV24-1 with TRBJ2-1; TRBD1 agrees at 7 bases. This CDR3 comprises 13 residues. CDR1 and CDR2 from the germline V gene are KGHDR and SFDVKD. Trimming cost V 4 bases and J 8 bases; bases outside gene matches: 4. CDR3 sequence reads: CATSDNDRDEQFF. CDR3 nucleotides: TGTGCCACCAGTGACAACGACAGGGATGAGCAGTTCTTC.

The V gene is TRBV14, the J gene TRBJ1-1; weak D call: TRBD1 (6 bases). CDR3 length: 17 amino acids. Germline assignment: CDR1 SGHDN and CDR2 FVKESK. V was clipped by 4 bases and J by 0 bases, with 18 bases between them. This chain's CDR3 is CASSRASRGTLNTEAFF. CDR3 in DNA: TGTGCCAGCAGCCGAGCGAGCCGGGGGACATTGAACACTGAAGCTTTCTTT. The entire variable domain, with the rest obtained from reference TRBV14 and TRBJ1-1, is as follows: EAGVTQFPSHSVIEKGQTVTLRCDPISGHDNLYWYRRVMGKEIKFLLHFVKESKQDESGMPNNRFLAERTGGTYSTLKVQPAELEDSGVYFCASSRASRGTLNTEAFFGQGTRLTVV.

The chain couples TRBV5-1 to TRBJ2-1; 9 nucleotides line up with TRBD1. V dropped 4 bases and J dropped 10; count of bases not matched to a gene: 6. Germline V CDR1 and CDR2: SGHRS, YFSETQ. The CDR3 loop spans 13 amino acids. As DNA, the CDR3 is TGCGCCAGCAGCCTACCGGACAGGGGCGAGCAGTTCTTC. This codes for CASSLPDRGEQFF. Supplemented by reference TRBV5-1 and TRBJ2-1, the full variable domain reads KAGVTQTPRYLIKTRGQQVTLSCSPISGHRSVSWYQQTPGQGLQFLFEYFSETQRNKGNFPGRFSGRQFSNSRSEMNVSTLELGDSALYLCASSLPDRGEQFFGPGTRLTVL.

This chain joins TRBV7-9 and TRBJ1-2; 9 bases fit TRBD1. The CDR3 has 14 residues. The J segment lost 8 bases and the V segment lost 8 bases, leaving 12 bases of the junction unmatched. Germline CDR1 is SEHNR and CDR2 is FQNEAQ (reference sequence). CDR3 bases: TGTGCCAGCGTACCGACCGGGACAGGGTACGGCTACACCTTC. Amino acids: CASVPTGTGYGYTF.

The rearrangement joins TRBV2 to TRBJ1-2; D gene unclear. This CDR3 spans 12 amino acids. Germline values: CDR1 SNHLY, CDR2 FYNNEI. With 2 bases removed from V and 4 bases from J, the gap between germline ends came to 5 bases. The CDR3 DNA reads as TGTGCCAGCAGTGAATCAGCCTATGGCTACACCTTC. It translates to CASSESAYGYTF.

The CDR3 here is CASSLRTGYNEQFF. CDR3 nucleotides: TGTGCCAGCAGCTTGCGGACAGGCTACAATGAGCAGTTCTTC. V gene TRBV9 combines with J gene TRBJ2-1, with 7 bases lining up with TRBD1. This CDR3 has 14 residues. From germline, CDR1 is SGDLS and CDR2 YYNGEE. The V segment lost 4 bases and the J segment 3 bases; nucleotides outside the gene matches: 4. Using reference TRBV9 and TRBJ2-1 for the parts outside the CDR3, the full variable domain is DSGVTQTPKHLITATGQRVTLRCSPRSGDLSVYWYQQSLDQGLQFLIQYYNGEERAKGNILERFSAQQFPDLHSELNLSSLELGDSALYFCASSLRTGYNEQFFGPGTRLTVL.

DNA of the CDR3: TGTGCCAGCAGCGTAGACGGCGGGAGGGAGTCGCAGTATTTT. It encodes CASSVDGGRESQYF. V gene TRBV9 combines with J gene TRBJ2-3, with 9 bases matching TRBD2. Germline V lookup: CDR1 SGDLS, CDR2 YYNGEE. After removal of 0 bases from V and 10 bases from J, the junction contained 6 bases not matched to a gene. The CDR3 consists of 14 residues.

The gene calls are TRBV6-1 and TRBJ2-7; 9 bases match TRBD2. The CDR3 sequence is 15 residues long. Germline V gives CDR1 MNHNS, CDR2 SASEGT. J was trimmed by 5 bases and V by 3 bases; bases with no gene match: 8. The CDR3 protein is CASSEGTSFWDEQYF. The CDR3 bases are TGTGCCAGCAGTGAGGGGACTAGCTTTTGGGACGAGCAGTACTTC.

The chain is built from TRBV6-4 and TRBJ2-5, with D possibly TRBD1 on 6 matching bases. The CDR3 has 16 amino acids. Germline V lookup: CDR1 MRHNA, CDR2 SNTAGT. The V and J ends lost 7 bases and 6 bases respectively, with 24 bases between them. CDR3 sequence: CASINAATGQAKTQYF. In nucleotides, the CDR3 is TGTGCCAGCATAAACGCGGCCACAGGGCAGGCAAAGACCCAGTACTTC.

The genes are TRBV6-5 and TRBJ1-1; weak D call: TRBD1 (6 bases). The germline V gene encodes CDR1 MNHEY and CDR2 SVGAGI. The ends were cut back, 6 bases at V and 3 bases at J, with 14 bases in the middle. This CDR3 comprises 14 residues. Here the CDR3 reads CASRSTGPHTEAFF. CDR3 in DNA: TGTGCCAGCAGGTCGACAGGCCCGCACACTGAAGCTTTCTTT.

This clone has just one count. The J gene is TRBJ1-2, the V gene TRBV30; D gene uncertain. Germline V gene sequence: CDR1 GTSNPN, CDR2 SVGIG (reference sequence). The CDR3 sequence is 11 residues long. The ends were cut back, 5 bases at V and 4 bases at J, with 8 bases in the middle. The CDR3, as DNA: TGTGCCTGGGGTGGGGTCTATGGCTACACCTTC. Its translation is CAWGGVYGYTF.